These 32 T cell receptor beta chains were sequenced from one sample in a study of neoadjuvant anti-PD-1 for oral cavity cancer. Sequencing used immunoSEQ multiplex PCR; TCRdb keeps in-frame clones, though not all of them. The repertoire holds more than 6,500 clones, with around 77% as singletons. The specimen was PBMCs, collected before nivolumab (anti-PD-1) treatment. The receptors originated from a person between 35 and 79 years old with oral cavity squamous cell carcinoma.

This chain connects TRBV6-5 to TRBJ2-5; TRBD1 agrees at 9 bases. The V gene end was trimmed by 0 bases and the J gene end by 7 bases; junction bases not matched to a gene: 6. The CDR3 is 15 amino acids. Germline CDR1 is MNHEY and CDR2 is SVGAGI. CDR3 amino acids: CASSYSGTGSVTQYF. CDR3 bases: TGTGCCAGCAGTTACTCGGGGACAGGGTCTGTGACCCAGTACTTC.

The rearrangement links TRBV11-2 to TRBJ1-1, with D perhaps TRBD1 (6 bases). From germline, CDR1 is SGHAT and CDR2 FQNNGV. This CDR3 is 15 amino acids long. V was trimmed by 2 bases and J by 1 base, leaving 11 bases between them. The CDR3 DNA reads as TGTGCCAGCAGCTTATTGACAGGTTCGAACACTGAAGCTTTCTTT. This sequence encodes CASSLLTGSNTEAFF.

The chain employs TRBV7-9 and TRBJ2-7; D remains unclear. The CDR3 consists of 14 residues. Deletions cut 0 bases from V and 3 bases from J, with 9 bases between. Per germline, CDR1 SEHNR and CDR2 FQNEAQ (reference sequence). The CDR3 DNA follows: TGTGCCAGCAGCTTAGCGCTCACTTACTACGAGCAGTACTTC. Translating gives CASSLALTYYEQYF.

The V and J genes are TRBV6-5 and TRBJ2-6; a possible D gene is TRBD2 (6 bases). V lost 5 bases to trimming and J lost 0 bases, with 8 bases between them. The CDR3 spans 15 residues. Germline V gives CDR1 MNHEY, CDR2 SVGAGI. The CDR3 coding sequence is TGTGCCAGCAGTCAGACTAGCTCTGGGGCCAACGTCCTGACTTTC. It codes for CASSQTSSGANVLTF.

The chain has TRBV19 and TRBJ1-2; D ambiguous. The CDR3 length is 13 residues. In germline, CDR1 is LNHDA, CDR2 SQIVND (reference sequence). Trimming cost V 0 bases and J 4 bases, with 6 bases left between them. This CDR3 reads CASSIDQIYGYTF. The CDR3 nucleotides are TGTGCCAGTAGTATAGACCAAATCTATGGCTACACCTTC.

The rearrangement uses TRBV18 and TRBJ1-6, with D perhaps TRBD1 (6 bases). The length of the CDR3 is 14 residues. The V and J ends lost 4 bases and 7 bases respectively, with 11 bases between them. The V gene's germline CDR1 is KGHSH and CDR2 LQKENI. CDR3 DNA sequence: TGTGCCAGCTCACGTAGGACAGAGAATTCACCCCTCCACTTT. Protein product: CASSRRTENSPLHF.

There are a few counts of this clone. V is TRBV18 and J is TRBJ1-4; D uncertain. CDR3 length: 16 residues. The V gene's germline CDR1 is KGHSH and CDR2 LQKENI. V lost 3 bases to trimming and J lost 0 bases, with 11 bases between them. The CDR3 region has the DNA TGTGCCAGCTCACCCCCTCCGGGGTCAACTAATGAAAAACTGTTTTTT. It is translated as CASSPPPGSTNEKLFF.

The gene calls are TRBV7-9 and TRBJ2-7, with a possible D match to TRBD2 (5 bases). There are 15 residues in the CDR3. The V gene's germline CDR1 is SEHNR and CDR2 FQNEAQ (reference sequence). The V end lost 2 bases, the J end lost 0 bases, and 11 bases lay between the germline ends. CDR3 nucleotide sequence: TGTGCCAGCAGCTTAACCGGGGATTTCTCCTACGAGCAGTACTTC. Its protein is CASSLTGDFSYEQYF.

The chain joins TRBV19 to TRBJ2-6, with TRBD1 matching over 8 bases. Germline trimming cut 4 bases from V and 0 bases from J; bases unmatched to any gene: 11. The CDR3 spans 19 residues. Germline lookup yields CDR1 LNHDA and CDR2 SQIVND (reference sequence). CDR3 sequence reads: CASSKAATGVGSGANVLTF. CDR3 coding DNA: TGTGCCAGTAGTAAGGCCGCGACAGGGGTCGGCTCTGGGGCCAACGTCCTGACTTTC.

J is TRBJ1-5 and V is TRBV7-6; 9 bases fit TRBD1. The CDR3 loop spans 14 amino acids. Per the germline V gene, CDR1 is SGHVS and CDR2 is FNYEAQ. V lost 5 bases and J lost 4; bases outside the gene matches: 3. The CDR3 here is CASSQDRGNQPQHF. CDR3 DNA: TGTGCCAGCAGCCAGGACAGGGGAAATCAGCCCCAGCATTTT.

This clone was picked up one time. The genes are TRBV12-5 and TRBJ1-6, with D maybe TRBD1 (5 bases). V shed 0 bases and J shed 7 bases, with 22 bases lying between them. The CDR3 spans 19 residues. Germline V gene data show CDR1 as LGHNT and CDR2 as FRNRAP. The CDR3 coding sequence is TGTGCTAGTGGTTTGGTACTTGGGGCCGGAAGAGGGCAAAATTCACCCCTCCACTTT. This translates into CASGLVLGAGRGQNSPLHF.

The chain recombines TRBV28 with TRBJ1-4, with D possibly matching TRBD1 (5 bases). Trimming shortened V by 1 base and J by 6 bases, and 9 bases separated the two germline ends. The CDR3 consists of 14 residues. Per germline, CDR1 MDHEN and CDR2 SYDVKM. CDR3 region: CASSLSTVYEKLFF. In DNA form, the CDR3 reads TGTGCCAGCAGTTTATCGACAGTGTATGAAAAACTGTTTTTT.

As DNA, the CDR3 is TGTGCCAGCAGTGAAGGAGCGGATAACTATGGCTACACCTTC. This encodes CASSEGADNYGYTF. The chain links TRBV6-1 to TRBJ1-2; D not certain. This CDR3 contains 14 residues. The germline V and J ends were trimmed by 1 base and 1 base, with 7 bases remaining between them. Per germline, CDR1 MNHNS and CDR2 SASEGT.

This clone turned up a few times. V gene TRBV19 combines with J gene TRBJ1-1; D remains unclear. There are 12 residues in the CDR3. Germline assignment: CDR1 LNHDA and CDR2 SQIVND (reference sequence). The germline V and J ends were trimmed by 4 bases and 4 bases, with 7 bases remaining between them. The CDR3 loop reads CASSTRITEAFF. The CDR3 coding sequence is TGTGCCAGTAGTACCCGGATCACTGAAGCTTTCTTT.

The CDR3 DNA follows: TGTGCCAGCAGTCCACCGGGACAGGGGCATGATACGCAGTATTTT. Translation: CASSPPGQGHDTQYF. The chain couples TRBV28 to TRBJ2-3, with 10 bases identical to TRBD1. The CDR3 loop spans 15 amino acids. Germline V gene lookup returns CDR1 MDHEN and CDR2 SYDVKM. Trimming at V came to 5 bases and at J to 6 bases, leaving 8 bases not matched to a gene. The full variable domain, rest sourced from reference TRBV28 and TRBJ2-3, is DVKVTQSSRYLVKRTGEKVFLECVQDMDHENMFWYRQDPGLGLRLIYFSYDVKMKEKGDIPEGYSVSREKKERFSLILESASTNQTSMYLCASSPPGQGHDTQYFGPGTRLTVL.

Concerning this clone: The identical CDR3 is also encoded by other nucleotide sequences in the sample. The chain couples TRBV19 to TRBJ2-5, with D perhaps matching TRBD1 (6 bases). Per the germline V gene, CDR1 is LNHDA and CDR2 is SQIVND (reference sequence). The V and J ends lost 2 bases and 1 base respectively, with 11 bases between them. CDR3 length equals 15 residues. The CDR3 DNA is TGTGCCAGTAGTATATCACCGACAGGCCAAGAGACCCAGTACTTC. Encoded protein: CASSISPTGQETQYF.

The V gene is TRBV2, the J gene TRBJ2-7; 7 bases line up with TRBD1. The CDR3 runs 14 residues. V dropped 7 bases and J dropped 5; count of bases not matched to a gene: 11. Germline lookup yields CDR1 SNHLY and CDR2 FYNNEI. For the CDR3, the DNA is TGTGCCAGCAAGGCCCGGGGACAGATCCACGAGCAGTACTTC. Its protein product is CASKARGQIHEQYF.

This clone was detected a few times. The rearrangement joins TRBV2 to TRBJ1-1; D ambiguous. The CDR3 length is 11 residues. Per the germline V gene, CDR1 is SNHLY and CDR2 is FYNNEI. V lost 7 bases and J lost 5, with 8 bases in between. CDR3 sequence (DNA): TGTGCCAGCATGAGGTTTACTGAAGCTTTCTTT. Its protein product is CASMRFTEAFF.

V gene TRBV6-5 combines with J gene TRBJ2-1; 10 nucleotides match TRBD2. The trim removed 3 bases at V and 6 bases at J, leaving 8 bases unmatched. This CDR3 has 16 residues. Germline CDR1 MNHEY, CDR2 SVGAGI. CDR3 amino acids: CASSYLSGGAGNEQFF. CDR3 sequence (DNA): TGTGCCAGCAGTTATTTGAGCGGGGGGGCGGGCAATGAGCAGTTCTTC.

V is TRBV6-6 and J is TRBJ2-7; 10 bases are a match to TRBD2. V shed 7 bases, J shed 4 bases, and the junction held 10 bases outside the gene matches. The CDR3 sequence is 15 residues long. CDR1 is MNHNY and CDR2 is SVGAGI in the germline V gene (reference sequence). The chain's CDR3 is CASTWERGGVYEQYF. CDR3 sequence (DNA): TGTGCCAGCACGTGGGAGCGGGGGGGCGTTTACGAGCAGTACTTC.

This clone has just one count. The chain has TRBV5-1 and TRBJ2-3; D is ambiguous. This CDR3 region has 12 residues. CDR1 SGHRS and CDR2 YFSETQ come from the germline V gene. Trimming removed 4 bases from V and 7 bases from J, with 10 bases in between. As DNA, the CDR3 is TGCGCCAGCAGCGACGGCGGAAATACGCAGTATTTT. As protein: CASSDGGNTQYF.

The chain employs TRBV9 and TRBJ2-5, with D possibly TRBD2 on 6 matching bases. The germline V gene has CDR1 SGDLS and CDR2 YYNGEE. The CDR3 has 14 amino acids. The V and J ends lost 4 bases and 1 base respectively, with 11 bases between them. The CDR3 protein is CASSLGLFQETQYF. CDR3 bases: TGTGCCAGCAGCCTGGGACTGTTCCAAGAGACCCAGTACTTC.

The CDR3: CSVEVGQGRTEAFF. CDR3 sequence (DNA): TGCAGCGTTGAAGTAGGTCAGGGAAGGACTGAAGCTTTCTTT. This rearrangement joins TRBV29-1 to TRBJ1-1, with TRBD1 as a possible D gene (5 bases). The CDR3 length is 14 residues. V shed 1 base and J shed 5 bases, with 14 bases lying between them. Germline CDR1 reads SQVTM; CDR2 reads ANQGSEA.

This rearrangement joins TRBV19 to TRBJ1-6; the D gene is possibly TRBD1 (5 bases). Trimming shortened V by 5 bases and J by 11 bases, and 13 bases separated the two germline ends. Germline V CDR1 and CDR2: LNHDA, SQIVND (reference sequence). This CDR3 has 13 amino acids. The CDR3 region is CASSEGTAAPLHF. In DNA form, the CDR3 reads TGTGCCAGTAGTGAAGGGACCGCGGCACCCCTCCACTTT.

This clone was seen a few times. Written as DNA, the CDR3 is TGTGCCAGCGCCTACGGGACGGACACTGAAGCTTTCTTT. Its translation: CASAYGTDTEAFF. The gene calls are TRBV11-2 and TRBJ1-1; weak D call: TRBD1 (5 bases). Trimming removed 8 bases from V and 3 bases from J, with 13 bases in between. The CDR3 covers 13 residues. Per the germline V gene, CDR1 is SGHAT and CDR2 is FQNNGV.

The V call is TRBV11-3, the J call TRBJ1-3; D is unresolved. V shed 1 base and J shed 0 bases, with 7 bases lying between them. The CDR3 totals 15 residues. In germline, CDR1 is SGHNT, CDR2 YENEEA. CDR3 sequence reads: CASSLGGRSGNTIYF. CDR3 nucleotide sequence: TGTGCCAGCAGCTTAGGGGGTCGCTCTGGAAACACCATATATTTT.

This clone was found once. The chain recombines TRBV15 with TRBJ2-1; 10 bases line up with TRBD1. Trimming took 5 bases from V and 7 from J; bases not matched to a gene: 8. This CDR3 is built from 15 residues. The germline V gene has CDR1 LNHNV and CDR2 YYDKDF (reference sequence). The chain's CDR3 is CATSRGGQGINEQFF. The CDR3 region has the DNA TGTGCCACCAGCCGAGGGGGACAGGGGATAAATGAGCAGTTCTTC. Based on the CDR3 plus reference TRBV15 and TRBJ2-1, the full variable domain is DAMVIQNPRYQVTQFGKPVTLSCSQTLNHNVMYWYQQKSSQAPKLLFHYYDKDFNNEADTPDNFQSRRPNTSFCFLDIRSPGLGDTAMYLCATSRGGQGINEQFFGPGTRLTVL.

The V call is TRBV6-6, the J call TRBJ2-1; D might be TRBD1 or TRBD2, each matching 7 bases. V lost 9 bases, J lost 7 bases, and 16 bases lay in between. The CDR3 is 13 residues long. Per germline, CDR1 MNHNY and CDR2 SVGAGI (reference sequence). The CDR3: CASTPQGGNEQFF. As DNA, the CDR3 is TGTGCCAGTACTCCGCAGGGGGGGAATGAGCAGTTCTTC.

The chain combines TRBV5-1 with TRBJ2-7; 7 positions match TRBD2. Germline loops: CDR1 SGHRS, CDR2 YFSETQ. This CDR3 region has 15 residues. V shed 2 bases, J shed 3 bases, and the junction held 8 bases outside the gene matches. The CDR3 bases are TGCGCCAGCAGCTTTAACGGAGGCGGGGGCTACGAGCAGTACTTC. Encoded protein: CASSFNGGGGYEQYF.

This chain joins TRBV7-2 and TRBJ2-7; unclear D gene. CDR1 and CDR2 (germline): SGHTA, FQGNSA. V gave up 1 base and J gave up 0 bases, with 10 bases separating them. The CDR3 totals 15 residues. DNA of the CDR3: TGTGCCAGCAGCTTAGGTACCGGCGGCTCCTACGAGCAGTACTTC. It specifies CASSLGTGGSYEQYF. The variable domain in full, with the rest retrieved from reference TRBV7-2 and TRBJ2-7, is GAGVSQSPSNKVTEKGKDVELRCDPISGHTALYWYRQSLGQGLEFLIYFQGNSAPDKSGLPSDRFSAERTGGSVSTLTIQRTQQEDSAVYLCASSLGTGGSYEQYFGPGTRLTVT.

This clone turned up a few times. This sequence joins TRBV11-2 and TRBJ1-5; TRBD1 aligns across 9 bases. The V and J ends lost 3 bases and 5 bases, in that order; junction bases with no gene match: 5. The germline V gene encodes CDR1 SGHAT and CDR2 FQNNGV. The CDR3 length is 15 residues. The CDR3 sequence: CASSLDRGLHQPQHF. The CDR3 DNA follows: TGTGCCAGCAGCTTGGACAGGGGTCTCCATCAGCCCCAGCATTTT.

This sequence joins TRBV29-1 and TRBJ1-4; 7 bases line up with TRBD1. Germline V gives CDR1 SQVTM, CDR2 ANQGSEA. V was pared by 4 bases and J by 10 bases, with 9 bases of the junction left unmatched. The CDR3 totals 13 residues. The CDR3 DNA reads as TGCAGCGTTGTAGAACAGGGGAGGGGAAAACTGTTTTTT. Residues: CSVVEQGRGKLFF.